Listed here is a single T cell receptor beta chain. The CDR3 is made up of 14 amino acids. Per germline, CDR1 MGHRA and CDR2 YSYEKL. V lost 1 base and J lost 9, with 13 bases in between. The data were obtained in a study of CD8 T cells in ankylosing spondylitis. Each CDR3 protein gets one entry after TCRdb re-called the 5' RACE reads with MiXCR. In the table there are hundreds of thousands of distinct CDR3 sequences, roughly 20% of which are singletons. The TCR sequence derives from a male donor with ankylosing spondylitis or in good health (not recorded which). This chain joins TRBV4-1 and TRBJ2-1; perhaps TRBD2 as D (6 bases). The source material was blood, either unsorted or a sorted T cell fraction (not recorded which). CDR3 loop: CASSQVFPGVEQFF. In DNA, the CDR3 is TGCGCCAGCAGCCAAGTTTTTCCGGGGGTTGAGCAGTTCTTC.